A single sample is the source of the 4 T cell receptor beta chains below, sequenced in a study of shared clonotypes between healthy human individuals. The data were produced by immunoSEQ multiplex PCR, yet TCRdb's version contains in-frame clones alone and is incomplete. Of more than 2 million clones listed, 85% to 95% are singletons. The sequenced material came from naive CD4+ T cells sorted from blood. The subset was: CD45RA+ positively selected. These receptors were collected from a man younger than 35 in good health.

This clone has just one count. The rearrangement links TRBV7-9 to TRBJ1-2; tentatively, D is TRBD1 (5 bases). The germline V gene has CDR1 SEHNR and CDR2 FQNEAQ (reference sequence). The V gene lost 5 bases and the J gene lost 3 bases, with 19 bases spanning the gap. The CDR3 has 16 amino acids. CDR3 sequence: CASSEAGATRDYGYTF. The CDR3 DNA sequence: TGTGCCAGCAGCGAGGCCGGGGCCACCAGAGACTATGGCTACACCTTC. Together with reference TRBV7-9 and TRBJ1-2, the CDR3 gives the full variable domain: DTGVSQNPRHKITKRGQNVTFRCDPISEHNRLYWYRQTLGQGPEFLTYFQNEAQLEKSRLLSDRFSAERPKGSFSTLEIQRTEQGDSAMYLCASSEAGATRDYGYTFGSGTRLTVV.

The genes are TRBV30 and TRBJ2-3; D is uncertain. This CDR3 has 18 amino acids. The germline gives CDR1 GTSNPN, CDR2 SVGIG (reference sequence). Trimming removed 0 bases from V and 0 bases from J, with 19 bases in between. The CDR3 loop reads CAWSVHRRTASSTDTQYF. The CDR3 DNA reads TGTGCCTGGAGTGTACACCGCCGGACGGCTTCTAGCACAGATACGCAGTATTTT.

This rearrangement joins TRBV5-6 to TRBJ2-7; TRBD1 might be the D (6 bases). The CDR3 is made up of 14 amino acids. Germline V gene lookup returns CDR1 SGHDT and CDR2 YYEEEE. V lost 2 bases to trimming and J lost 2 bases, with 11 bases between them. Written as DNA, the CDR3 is TGTGCCAGCAGCTTAACAGGGCCAGCCTACGAGCAGTACTTC. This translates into CASSLTGPAYEQYF.

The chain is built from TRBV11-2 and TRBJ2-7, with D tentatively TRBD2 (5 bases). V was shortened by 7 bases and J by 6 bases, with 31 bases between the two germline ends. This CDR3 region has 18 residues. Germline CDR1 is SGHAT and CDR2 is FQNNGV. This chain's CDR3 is CASTLSGILIGGTGEQYF. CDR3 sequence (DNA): TGTGCCAGCACCCTATCGGGGATTTTAATAGGAGGAACGGGCGAGCAGTACTTC.